This is a list of T cell receptor beta chains from one sample in a study of shared clonotypes between healthy human individuals. Produced via immunoSEQ multiplex PCR; TCRdb's table is partial and in-frame only. The sample has more than 600,000 clones, roughly 94% seen once. The specimen was naive CD8+ T cells sorted from blood. All receptors come from a man aged 30-40 years in good health. Both conserved end residues are part of each CDR3. The D gene is left open where the match is weak. Size tells how often a clone was seen (once, few, many) or the class of an expanded clone, and some rows leave it out.

TRBJ1-3	NA	once	TRBV4-1	CASSQEGALGNTIYF
TRBJ2-7	TRBD1	NA	TRBV18	CASSPYGQEIYEQYF
TRBJ2-1	TRBD2	NA	TRBV7-2	CASSLGTSGNEQFF
TRBJ2-7	TRBD2	NA	TRBV28	CASSPGLASYEQYF
TRBJ1-4	NA	NA	TRBV27	CASGLLGGDEKLFF
TRBJ2-3	NA	NA	TRBV19	CASSRNTGAGADTQYF
TRBJ2-3	NA	NA	TRBV7-9	CASRPSTDTQYF
TRBJ2-1	NA	NA	TRBV19	CATHPTGSGNEQFF
TRBJ2-7	TRBD1	once	TRBV2	CASSDGTGKRYEQYF
TRBJ2-2	NA	once	TRBV9	CASSAQGDTGELFF
TRBJ1-3	NA	NA	TRBV29-1	CSVHTGNTIYF
TRBJ1-5	NA	NA	TRBV7-8	CASSLTRAGFNQPQHF
TRBJ2-7	TRBD1	NA	TRBV4-3	CASSQDLTGTGTSYEQYF
TRBJ2-1	NA	NA	TRBV9	CASSVESGHNEQFF
TRBJ1-1	NA	NA	TRBV21-1	CASSNGQGANTEAFF
TRBJ2-1	TRBD1	NA	TRBV9	CASSVTGGDEQFF
TRBJ1-5	NA	NA	TRBV6-1	CASSDWGSNQPQHF
TRBJ2-6	NA	once	TRBV7-2	CASSPAGGSGANVLTF
TRBJ1-2	TRBD1	NA	TRBV16	CASSHSTGRNGYTF
TRBJ2-7	NA	NA	TRBV27	CASSLGRAYEQYF
TRBJ1-5	NA	NA	TRBV19	CASSIANMNQPQHF
TRBJ2-7	TRBD2	once	TRBV27	CAAAEGLDSYEQYF
TRBJ1-4	TRBD1	NA	TRBV14	CASSQPGQDGAVNEKLFF
TRBJ2-3	TRBD2	NA	TRBV6-4	CASSDASGSAADTQYF
TRBJ2-7	NA	once	TRBV6-9	CASSPLFNPEDEQYF
TRBJ2-1	NA	NA	TRBV27	CASSLLAINNEQFF
TRBJ2-7	TRBD1	NA	TRBV6-1	CASSDRTGNGYEQYF
TRBJ2-7	NA	NA	TRBV5-6	CASSSLLRDNSYEQYF
TRBJ2-1	NA	NA	TRBV15	CATSSKRADEQFF
TRBJ1-5	TRBD1	NA	TRBV13	CASSWTGKGNQPQHF
TRBJ2-7	NA	NA	TRBV14	CASSQAKGGDLSYEQYF
TRBJ2-5	TRBD2	once	TRBV27	CASSSGVLAGGPSETQYF
TRBJ2-3	TRBD2	NA	TRBV6-1	CASSQGLAGGTDTQYF
TRBJ2-1	NA	NA	TRBV15	CATSIEGPSYNEQFF
TRBJ2-1	TRBD1	NA	TRBV19	CASSPPSRQGEQFF